The 20 T cell receptor beta chains below were found in one sample sequenced in a study of shared clonotypes between healthy human individuals. The table came from immunoSEQ multiplex PCR; TCRdb's copy has only in-frame clones and leaves some out. This sample has about 330,000 clones; approximately 79% occur once, and the top ten carry about a tenth. Sequencing was performed on memory CD4+ T cells sorted from blood. The sample's subset: CD45RA-negative fraction. These receptor sequences come from a man younger than 45 in good health.

The V call is TRBV5-4, the J call TRBJ2-2, with a tentative D call TRBD1 (6 bases). The germline gives CDR1 SGHNT, CDR2 YYREEE (reference sequence). V lost 4 bases and J 1 base, leaving 8 bases between the germline ends. This CDR3 contains 14 residues. Here the CDR3 DNA reads TGTGCCAGCAGCCCGGGACAGAACACCGGGGAGCTGTTTTTT. Its protein is CASSPGQNTGELFF.

The V call is TRBV7-3, the J call TRBJ2-1, with D maybe TRBD2 (6 bases). V was clipped by 1 base and J by 11 bases, with 12 bases between them. CDR3 length: 13 residues. CDR1 and CDR2 (germline): SGHTA, FQGTGA. CDR3 loop: CASSLMSGGKQFF. CDR3 nucleotide sequence: TGTGCCAGCAGCTTAATGTCGGGCGGGAAGCAGTTCTTC.

The gene calls are TRBV19 and TRBJ2-7; 9 nucleotides agree with TRBD2. The CDR3 is made up of 14 amino acids. CDR1 LNHDA and CDR2 SQIVND come from the germline V gene (reference sequence). J gave up 6 bases and V 5 bases, and 8 bases lay outside the gene matches. This CDR3 is CASSLLAGGGEQYF. CDR3 DNA sequence: TGTGCCAGTAGTTTACTAGCGGGCGGCGGCGAGCAGTACTTC.

V usage is TRBV27 and J usage is TRBJ2-7; the D is unclear. Germline-derived CDR1 and CDR2 are MNHEY and SMNVEV (reference sequence). V shed 5 bases and J shed 3 bases, with 11 bases lying between them. The CDR3 covers 13 residues. CDR3 sequence reads: CASSRPGIYEQYF. CDR3 bases: TGTGCCAGCAGTCGCCCTGGGATCTACGAGCAGTACTTC.

The CDR3 bases are TGTGCCAGCAGCGCCGATATAGGTTCCTACGAGCAGTACTTC. Amino acids: CASSADIGSYEQYF. V usage is TRBV7-6 and J usage is TRBJ2-7; no reliable D call. The V gene's germline CDR1 is SGHVS and CDR2 FNYEAQ. V lost 5 bases to trimming and J lost 1 base, with 12 bases between them. The CDR3 totals 14 residues. Filled out from reference TRBV7-6 and TRBJ2-7, the complete variable domain reads GAGVSQSPRYKVTKRGQDVALRCDPISGHVSLYWYRQALGQGPEFLTYFNYEAQQDKSGLPNDRFSAERPEGSISTLTIQRTEQRDSAMYRCASSADIGSYEQYFGPGTRLTVT.

This clone was recorded at least ten times. The chain combines TRBV5-1 with TRBJ2-2, with unresolved D. The length of the CDR3 is 14 residues. Germline-derived CDR1 and CDR2 are SGHRS and YFSETQ. Trimming took 4 bases from V and 7 from J, leaving 14 bases between them. The CDR3 region is CASSKALNGGELFF. The CDR3 DNA is TGCGCCAGCAGCAAGGCCTTAAACGGCGGGGAGCTGTTTTTT.

The chain uses TRBV19 and TRBJ2-7, with D uncertain. Germline V gene data show CDR1 as LNHDA and CDR2 as SQIVND (reference sequence). The germline V and J ends were trimmed by 5 bases and 4 bases, with 12 bases remaining between them. The CDR3 consists of 13 residues. CDR3 region: CASSLSRHYEQYF. As DNA, the CDR3 is TGTGCCAGTAGTTTATCGCGGCATTACGAGCAGTACTTC.

In the case of this clone: This sample includes further DNA sequences coding for the same CDR3. CDR3 bases: TGTGCCACCAGCAGAGTAGGGGGCACTGAAGCTTTCTTT. As protein: CATSRVGGTEAFF. The gene calls are TRBV15 and TRBJ1-1; maybe TRBD1 (6 bases). Germline CDR1 is LNHNV and CDR2 is YYDKDF (reference sequence). Trimming took 1 base from V and 4 from J, leaving 7 bases between them. The CDR3 is 13 residues long.

The chain couples TRBV27 to TRBJ2-7, with 9 bases fitting TRBD2. CDR1 MNHEY and CDR2 SMNVEV come from the germline V gene (reference sequence). The CDR3 runs 14 residues. Losses at the gene ends were 4 bases for V and 5 bases for J; bases not matched to a gene: 6. For the CDR3, the DNA is TGTGCCAGCAGTTATGGCGGGAGGGCCCACGAGCAGTACTTC. It codes for CASSYGGRAHEQYF.

This rearrangement joins TRBV9 to TRBJ2-7, with 13 bases matching TRBD2. The CDR3 runs 16 residues. Per germline, CDR1 SGDLS and CDR2 YYNGEE. V was pared by 3 bases and J by 7 bases, with 10 bases of the junction left unmatched. CDR3 loop: CASSAGTSGAKGEQYF. Written as DNA, the CDR3 is TGTGCCAGCAGCGCAGGGACTAGCGGGGCAAAGGGGGAGCAGTACTTC.

The chain combines TRBV7-9 with TRBJ2-2; TRBD2 might be the D (6 bases). The CDR3 has 16 residues. V lost 3 bases to trimming and J lost 0 bases, with 11 bases between them. Germline V gives CDR1 SEHNR, CDR2 FQNEAQ (reference sequence). The CDR3 protein is CASSFRRGPNTGELFF. The DNA of the CDR3 is TGTGCCAGCAGCTTTAGGCGGGGACCGAACACCGGGGAGCTGTTTTTT.

In the case of this clone: Other DNA sequences in the same sample also yield this CDR3. This sequence joins TRBV5-1 and TRBJ2-7; D is undetermined. This CDR3 region has 14 residues. Germline V gene lookup returns CDR1 SGHRS and CDR2 YFSETQ. V lost 0 bases and J 2 bases, leaving 9 bases between the germline ends. CDR3 protein: CASSLVAATYEQYF. DNA for the CDR3: TGCGCCAGCAGCTTGGTCGCGGCAACCTACGAGCAGTACTTC.

The chain combines TRBV5-1 with TRBJ2-1; 10 bases agree with TRBD2. Germline V lookup: CDR1 SGHRS, CDR2 YFSETQ. V dropped 0 bases and J dropped 6; count of bases not matched to a gene: 21. This CDR3 spans 21 amino acids. This CDR3 reads CASSLDPSRLAGLLGGNEQFF. The CDR3, as DNA: TGCGCCAGCAGCTTGGACCCTTCGAGACTAGCGGGTCTCTTAGGTGGCAATGAGCAGTTCTTC.

This rearrangement joins TRBV28 to TRBJ1-5; D is uncertain. V lost 0 bases and J lost 2, with 8 bases in between. CDR1 MDHEN and CDR2 SYDVKM come from the germline V gene. CDR3 length equals 15 residues. In DNA, the CDR3 is TGTGCCAGCAGTTTATGGCTGGGAGGCAATCAGCCCCAGCATTTT. Protein product: CASSLWLGGNQPQHF.

There are a few counts of this clone. The chain combines TRBV29-1 with TRBJ1-2, with D unresolved. The CDR3 spans 11 residues. CDR1 and CDR2 from the germline V gene are SQVTM and ANQGSEA. CDR3 DNA sequence: TGCAGTGACACGGATCTCTATGGCTACACCTTC. Amino acid sequence: CSDTDLYGYTF.

This chain connects TRBV25-1 to TRBJ1-6; D is uncertain. The V gene's germline CDR1 is MGHDK and CDR2 SYGVNS. The V end lost 1 base, the J end lost 9 bases, and 10 bases lay between the germline ends. The CDR3 runs 14 residues. The CDR3 DNA follows: TGTGCCAGCAGTGAATCTGCCTGGAGTTCACCCCTCCACTTT. This sequence encodes CASSESAWSSPLHF.

The rearrangement links TRBV5-4 to TRBJ1-1; 7 nucleotides match TRBD1. The CDR3 runs to 14 residues. V was pared by 3 bases and J by 4 bases, with 6 bases of the junction left unmatched. Looked up from germline, CDR1 is SGHNT and CDR2 is YYREEE (reference sequence). CDR3 sequence (DNA): TGTGCCAGCAGCTACAGGTCAGGGGGCACTGAAGCTTTCTTT. It encodes CASSYRSGGTEAFF.

The rearrangement joins TRBV19 to TRBJ1-2; D is possibly TRBD1 (5 bases). V was pared by 10 bases and J by 4 bases, with 19 bases between. The CDR3 spans 14 residues. Germline V lookup: CDR1 LNHDA, CDR2 SQIVND (reference sequence). CDR3 DNA sequence: TGTGCCACTTCCGTCGGGGCAGGGCCCTATGGCTACACCTTC. This sequence encodes CATSVGAGPYGYTF.

This clone has more than one count but fewer than ten. This chain connects TRBV30 to TRBJ1-5; D ambiguous. This CDR3 has 10 amino acids. Trimming pared 8 bases from V and 6 bases from J, leaving 8 bases between. Germline V gives CDR1 GTSNPN, CDR2 SVGIG (reference sequence). CDR3 amino acids: CAGISQPQHF. The CDR3 DNA is TGTGCCGGGATATCTCAGCCCCAGCATTTT.

This clone was seen a handful of times. The chain links TRBV7-2 to TRBJ2-7; no clear D gene. Germline V gives CDR1 SGHTA, CDR2 FQGNSA. The CDR3 sequence is 13 residues long. V lost 6 bases and J lost 3, with 12 bases in between. The CDR3 DNA is TGTGCCAGCAGACTGGACGGCCACTACGAGCAGTACTTC. Amino acid sequence: CASRLDGHYEQYF.